This T cell receptor (beta chain) was profiled in a study of T cell responses to AZD1222 COVID-19 vaccine. Study results and limitations: With two AZD1222 doses given, Spike-specific TCR breadth and depth both rose. Donor demographics were predominantly white British with a female majority; clonal diversity may be underestimated. Without day 14 samples, only post-peak T cell repertoires were studied.

Assay: immunoSEQ multiplex PCR; the TCRdb copy retains only in-frame clones and omits some. The data show about 140,000 clones, approximately 91% seen once. Turning to this clone: Its antigen remains unknown.

Samples with a second dose at about 4 or about 12 weeks were pooled together. The CDR3 is 13 residues long. Trimming pared 3 bases from V and 5 bases from J, leaving 11 bases between. The germline V gene encodes CDR1 SGHKS and CDR2 YYEKEE (reference sequence). The rearrangement uses TRBV5-5 and TRBJ1-2; a possible D gene is TRBD1 (5 bases). Sequenced material: peripheral blood, taken 28 days after the second AZD1222 dose. The clonotype originates from an adult who received the AZD1222 COVID-19 vaccine. Written as DNA, the CDR3 is TGTGCCAGCAGCTCCTCGGGGGGGTATGGCTACACCTTC. Translated, it gives CASSSSGGYGYTF.